This is a list of T cell receptor beta chains from one sample in a study of beta chain features in type 1 diabetes. TCRdb keeps only in-frame clones here, not all; method: immunoSEQ multiplex PCR. The data contain approximately 160,000 clones, roughly 65% of them singletons. Material: naive CD4+ T cells from blood. Every receptor here comes from a man aged 25 to 40 with type 1 diabetes. CDR3s include the opening cysteine and the closing phenylalanine or tryptophan. D genes are given only for firm matches. Expanded clones are given a class, and other clones once, few, many or no size at all.

abundance	v_gene	j_gene	d_gene	CDR3nt	CDR3aa
.	TRBV15	TRBJ2-3	.	TGTGCCACCAGCAGGGCCGGACGGGATAAAGAAGATACGCAGTATTTT	CATSRAGRDKEDTQYF
.	TRBV27	TRBJ1-2	TRBD1	TGTGCCAGCAGCCGTGGACAGGGAGGGGTCTATGGCTACACCTTC	CASSRGQGGVYGYTF
.	TRBV7-9	TRBJ2-5	.	TGTGCCAGCAGCTTAAACCGAGAGACCCAGTACTTC	CASSLNRETQYF
.	TRBV15	TRBJ2-1	TRBD2	TGTGCCACCAGCAGAGAGAGACTAGCGGGGGGCTACAATGAGCAGTTCTTC	CATSRERLAGGYNEQFF
.	TRBV10-3	TRBJ2-7	TRBD1	TGTGCCATCAGTGAGTCAACAGGGGCTAGCGAGCAGTACTTC	CAISESTGASEQYF
.	TRBV27	TRBJ1-5	.	TGTGCCAGCAGTCCGCTGGGGGGGTTTAATCAGCCCCAGCATTTT	CASSPLGGFNQPQHF
once	TRBV7-9	TRBJ2-3	TRBD1	TGTGCCAGCAGCCGGGACAGGGGAACAGATACGCAGTATTTT	CASSRDRGTDTQYF
.	TRBV7-9	TRBJ2-5	.	TGTGCCAGCAGCTTAGAAGTGGGGAAAGAGACCCAGTACTTC	CASSLEVGKETQYF
.	TRBV7-9	TRBJ2-3	.	TGTGCCAGCAGTTCTCTTTGGACAGGCACAGATACGCAGTATTTT	CASSSLWTGTDTQYF
once	TRBV11-2	TRBJ1-5	.	TGTGCCAGCAGCTTAGAGGAGGGGACCTTAAATCGGCCCCAGCATTTT	CASSLEEGTLNRPQHF
.	TRBV28	TRBJ2-4	.	TGTGCCAGCAACCGAGCTGGGAACATTCAGTACTTC	CASNRAGNIQYF
.	TRBV9	TRBJ2-3	TRBD2	TGTGCCAGCAGCGTAGGCTCCGGGGGGGGCACAGATACGCAGTATTTT	CASSVGSGGGTDTQYF
few	TRBV5-4	TRBJ2-3	TRBD1	TGTGCCAGCAGCCCCGGGACAGGGAGCACAGATACGCAGTATTTT	CASSPGTGSTDTQYF
.	TRBV29-1	TRBJ2-2	.	TGCAGCGTTGTACCCCCAGGAACCGGGGAGCTGTTTTTT	CSVVPPGTGELFF
.	TRBV27	TRBJ2-3	TRBD2	TGTGCCAGCAGTTTACCGGGACTAGCAACAGATACGCAGTATTTT	CASSLPGLATDTQYF
.	TRBV7-2	TRBJ1-1	.	TGTGCCAGCAGCTGGAACACTGAAGCTTTCTTT	CASSWNTEAFF
.	TRBV30	TRBJ2-5	.	TGTGCCTCCACACTTCGGGGCGGCCCGCAAGGGACCCAGTACTTC	CASTLRGGPQGTQYF
.	TRBV7-7	TRBJ2-3	.	TGTGCTAGCAGCTTAAGTGTAACAGATACGCAGTATTTT	CASSLSVTDTQYF
.	TRBV11-3	TRBJ2-3	.	TGTGCCAGCAGCTTAGGAAGGGAAAATACGCAGTATTTT	CASSLGRENTQYF